Following are 23 T cell receptor beta chains from one sample sequenced in a study of PD-L1 blockade in urothelial cancer. Assay: immunoSEQ multiplex PCR; the TCRdb copy retains only in-frame clones and omits some. The sample comprises tens of thousands of clones, more than 85% of which are singletons, and about 1.7% rests with the top ten. The material sequenced was PBMCs, taken around atezolizumab (anti-PD-L1) treatment. The receptors originated from a man over 45 with urothelial cancer.

J is TRBJ2-7 and V is TRBV18; D is unresolved. Trimming pared 3 bases from V and 3 bases from J, leaving 9 bases between. Germline-derived CDR1 and CDR2 are KGHSH and LQKENI. CDR3 length: 13 residues. CDR3 loop: CASSPLANYEQYF. As DNA, the CDR3 is TGTGCCAGCTCACCCCTGGCCAACTACGAGCAGTACTTC.

The chain employs TRBV19 and TRBJ1-5; possible D gene TRBD1, 6 bases. The CDR3 contains 14 residues. Trimming removed 6 bases from V and 4 bases from J, with 13 bases in between. CDR1 is LNHDA and CDR2 is SQIVND in the germline V gene (reference sequence). CDR3 amino acids: CASSLTGTNQPQHF. For the CDR3, the DNA is TGTGCCAGTAGCCTCACAGGGACAAATCAGCCCCAGCATTTT. The full variable domain, completed using reference TRBV19 and TRBJ1-5, is DGGITQSPKYLFRKEGQNVTLSCEQNLNHDAMYWYRQDPGQGLRLIYYSQIVNDFQKGDIAEGYSVSREKKESFPLTVTSAQKNPTAFYLCASSLTGTNQPQHFGDGTRLSIL.

The gene calls are TRBV18 and TRBJ2-7; 9 bases fit TRBD1. The germline CDR1 and CDR2 sequences are KGHSH and LQKENI. This CDR3 comprises 14 residues. V lost 8 bases and J lost 6; bases outside the gene matches: 11. This CDR3 reads CASTPGTGPSEQYF. In DNA form, the CDR3 reads TGTGCCAGCACCCCCGGGACAGGGCCCTCCGAGCAGTACTTC.

This clone was counted a single time. The chain joins TRBV15 to TRBJ2-7; D is undetermined. The CDR3 is 15 residues long. Germline V gene lookup returns CDR1 LNHNV and CDR2 YYDKDF (reference sequence). Deletions cut 1 base from V and 0 bases from J, with 10 bases between. The CDR3 region has the DNA TGTGCCACCAGCAGAGGACAATCGAGCTCCTACGAGCAGTACTTC. This encodes CATSRGQSSSYEQYF.

This clone was seen only a few times. The V gene is TRBV2, the J gene TRBJ2-7, with 12 bases aligning to TRBD2. V was clipped by 4 bases and J by 3 bases; unmatched bases: 7. The CDR3 has 16 residues. From germline, CDR1 is SNHLY and CDR2 FYNNEI. DNA for the CDR3: TGTGCCAGCAGTGGCCCACTAGCGGGGGGTGACTACGAGCAGTACTTC. Its translation: CASSGPLAGGDYEQYF.

The chain employs TRBV29-1 and TRBJ2-2, with 10 positions matching TRBD2. The CDR3 length is 13 residues. The V gene end was trimmed by 7 bases and the J gene end by 3 bases; junction bases not matched to a gene: 2. CDR1 and CDR2 from the germline V gene are SQVTM and ANQGSEA. The CDR3, as DNA: TGCAGCGCTAGCGGGAGAGACACCGGGGAGCTGTTTTTT. It translates to CSASGRDTGELFF.

This rearrangement joins TRBV28 to TRBJ2-4, with 7 bases identical to TRBD1. V shed 6 bases and J 7 bases; nucleotides not matched to a gene: 6. Germline loops: CDR1 MDHEN, CDR2 SYDVKM. CDR3 length: 13 amino acids. The CDR3 protein is CASRQGMGNIQYF. The CDR3 DNA sequence: TGTGCCAGCAGACAGGGGATGGGGAACATTCAGTACTTC. The full variable domain, its missing parts supplied by reference TRBV28 and TRBJ2-4, is DVKVTQSSRYLVKRTGEKVFLECVQDMDHENMFWYRQDPGLGLRLIYFSYDVKMKEKGDIPEGYSVSREKKERFSLILESASTNQTSMYLCASRQGMGNIQYFGAGTRLSVL.

This chain uses TRBV6-1 with TRBJ2-7, with 12 bases matching TRBD1. The J segment lost 9 bases and the V segment lost 1 base, leaving 7 bases of the junction unmatched. The CDR3 spans 15 residues. CDR1 MNHNS and CDR2 SASEGT come from the germline V gene. CDR3 nucleotide sequence: TGTGCCAGCAGTGAAGGCCGGGACAGGGGGCTCGGGCAGTACTTC. Its translation is CASSEGRDRGLGQYF.

This rearrangement joins TRBV10-3 to TRBJ2-3; 7 bases fit TRBD2. The V gene end was trimmed by 6 bases and the J gene end by 0 bases; junction bases not matched to a gene: 3. Germline CDR1 ENHRY, CDR2 SYGVKD. The CDR3 runs to 14 residues. CDR3 DNA sequence: TGTGCCATCAGGCCGGGACTAAGCACAGATACGCAGTATTTT. This codes for CAIRPGLSTDTQYF.

The chain uses TRBV19 and TRBJ2-5; weak D call: TRBD2 (5 bases). The CDR3 loop spans 13 amino acids. Per germline, CDR1 LNHDA and CDR2 SQIVND (reference sequence). V gave up 5 bases and J gave up 5 bases, with 12 bases separating them. DNA of the CDR3: TGTGCCAGTAGTCCCGAGGGTAAGGAGACCCAGTACTTC. Translation: CASSPEGKETQYF.

V and J are TRBV9 and TRBJ2-3, with 12 bases that match TRBD2. The length of the CDR3 is 17 residues. Germline V gene lookup returns CDR1 SGDLS and CDR2 YYNGEE. Trimming took 4 bases from V and 2 from J; bases not matched to a gene: 8. The CDR3 DNA sequence: TGTGCCAGCAGCTTAGGGACTAGCGGGCCAATCACAGATACGCAGTATTTT. Protein sequence: CASSLGTSGPITDTQYF.

The chain is built from TRBV12-5 and TRBJ2-3; 7 bases line up with TRBD1. This CDR3 has 15 amino acids. Unmatched junction bases numbered 5, after V lost 5 bases and J lost 0 bases. Per the germline V gene, CDR1 is LGHNT and CDR2 is FRNRAP. For the CDR3, the DNA is TGTGCTAGTGGTCCAGACAGGGCAAGCACAGATACGCAGTATTTT. This codes for CASGPDRASTDTQYF.

The V call is TRBV11-2, the J call TRBJ2-1, with D possibly matching TRBD1 (5 bases). V lost 4 bases to trimming and J lost 8 bases, with 9 bases between them. CDR3 length: 12 amino acids. Germline CDR1 reads SGHAT; CDR2 reads FQNNGV. CDR3 DNA sequence: TGTGCCAGCAGCTACCAGGGTTATGAGCAGTTCTTC. Its protein is CASSYQGYEQFF.

This clone has a single count. The chain has TRBV6-5 and TRBJ2-7; D not certain. The CDR3 has 14 residues. Looked up from germline, CDR1 is MNHEY and CDR2 is SVGAGI. Trimming stripped 5 bases from V and 4 bases from J, with 15 bases between. The CDR3 loop reads CASSLGGTIYEQYF. In nucleotides, the CDR3 is TGTGCCAGCAGTCTCGGCGGAACGATTTACGAGCAGTACTTC.

This clone showed up just a few times. The chain links TRBV11-2 to TRBJ2-7; TRBD1 aligns across 9 bases. Germline values: CDR1 SGHAT, CDR2 FQNNGV. J was trimmed by 6 bases and V by 5 bases; bases with no gene match: 5. The CDR3 loop spans 13 amino acids. CDR3 nucleotides: TGTGCCAGCAGCCTACAGGGGGCGGGCGAGCAGTACTTC. The encoded protein is CASSLQGAGEQYF.

The chain has TRBV7-9 and TRBJ1-1, with unresolved D. The CDR3 has 15 amino acids. The V gene's germline CDR1 is SEHNR and CDR2 FQNEAQ (reference sequence). V lost 5 bases, J lost 1 base, and 14 bases lay in between. DNA of the CDR3: TGTGCCAGCAGCCGTGACCGGGGAGGGAACACTGAAGCTTTCTTT. Its protein product is CASSRDRGGNTEAFF.

This sequence joins TRBV5-1 and TRBJ1-2; 8 nucleotides agree with TRBD1. In germline, CDR1 is SGHRS, CDR2 YFSETQ. Trimming took 5 bases from V and 0 from J; bases not matched to a gene: 9. The CDR3 has 16 amino acids. The CDR3 region has the DNA TGCGCCAGCAGACCATGGACAGGGCCCTCTAACTATGGCTACACCTTC. Translation gives CASRPWTGPSNYGYTF.

The V and J genes are TRBV27 and TRBJ2-6; D unclear. Germline V lookup: CDR1 MNHEY, CDR2 SMNVEV (reference sequence). The V gene lost 6 bases and the J gene lost 3 bases, with 3 bases spanning the gap. This CDR3 spans 12 amino acids. The CDR3 DNA reads TGTGCCAGCAGCCGTGGGGCCAACGTCCTGACTTTC. Its protein is CASSRGANVLTF.

This sequence joins TRBV9 and TRBJ1-6; D is possibly TRBD1 (5 bases). CDR3 size: 14 residues. The V and J ends lost 2 bases and 7 bases respectively, with 10 bases between them. Per the germline V gene, CDR1 is SGDLS and CDR2 is YYNGEE. Written as DNA, the CDR3 is TGTGCCAGCAGCGTCGACAGAGAAAATTCACCCCTCCACTTT. The encoded protein is CASSVDRENSPLHF.

The V call is TRBV19, the J call TRBJ1-1, with TRBD1 as a possible D gene (5 bases). Trimming cost V 6 bases and J 1 base, with 9 bases left between them. This CDR3 contains 13 residues. Germline V gene data show CDR1 as LNHDA and CDR2 as SQIVND (reference sequence). CDR3 protein: CASRDTWNTEAFF. CDR3 sequence (DNA): TGTGCCAGTAGGGACACGTGGAACACTGAAGCTTTCTTT.

This clone was found once. This rearrangement joins TRBV7-2 to TRBJ2-7; D gene ambiguous. The CDR3 length is 14 residues. The V gene's germline CDR1 is SGHTA and CDR2 FQGNSA. V gave up 1 base and J gave up 3 bases, with 10 bases separating them. The CDR3 sequence is CASSLGGRIYEQYF. The CDR3 DNA reads as TGTGCCAGCAGCTTAGGCGGCAGAATCTACGAGCAGTACTTC.

The chain carries TRBV18 and TRBJ1-1, with 10 nucleotides matching TRBD1. V dropped 4 bases and J dropped 0; count of bases not matched to a gene: 2. Germline CDR1 KGHSH, CDR2 LQKENI. There are 15 residues in the CDR3. The CDR3 is CASSLGQGMNTEAFF. For the CDR3, the DNA is TGTGCCAGCTCACTGGGACAGGGGATGAACACTGAAGCTTTCTTT.

The chain recombines TRBV2 with TRBJ2-1, with TRBD2 matching 11 bases. The germline V gene has CDR1 SNHLY and CDR2 FYNNEI. The CDR3 sequence is 19 residues long. J was trimmed by 7 bases and V by 7 bases; bases with no gene match: 21. The CDR3 coding sequence is TGTGCCAGCACCAAAGAAGGACTAGCGGGTGTCGTAGGGTATAATGAGCAGTTCTTC. This sequence encodes CASTKEGLAGVVGYNEQFF.